This T cell receptor beta chain stems from a study of blood T cell repertoires in COVID-19. For the study at large: Researchers got acute and convalescent COVID-19 samples from the United States, Italy and Spain.

The Seattle site enrolled patients during active infection and followed them longitudinally. As originally analysed: For nucleated cells, counts were estimated from reference gene primer amplification. Method: immunoSEQ multiplex PCR; TCRdb's copy keeps in-frame clones and lacks some. Clonal size and the V and J genes are those of that table, whereas D and trimming came from the DNA. The sample carries tens of thousands of clones, about 85% recorded once. The V end lost 6 bases, the J end lost 7 bases, and 12 bases lay between the germline ends. Germline V gene lookup returns CDR1 SGHAT and CDR2 FQNNGV. The CDR3 is 13 amino acids.

The origin of this receptor is a woman of 80 years or more with COVID-19, enrolled during active disease. The sample comprised peripheral blood. The genes are TRBV11-2 and TRBJ1-4; D gene unclear. CDR3 nucleotide sequence: TGTGCCAGCAGGAAAATGGCAACTGAAAAACTGTTTTTT. Protein product: CASRKMATEKLFF.